Each of the 9 T cell receptor beta chains below was sequenced from the same sample in a study of tumor and adjacent non-tumor tissue in lung cancer. A modified ARM-PCR protocol with three rounds of nested PCR amplified TCRbeta. TCRdb reprocessed the multiplex PCR reads with MiXCR, giving one entry per CDR3 protein. The sample consists of about 200,000 distinct CDR3 sequences, approximately 74% of them appearing once. RNA was extracted from bulk tissue without any cell sorting. Sequencing was done on a sample of lung tumor tissue. These receptors came from a man in his sixties with non-small cell lung cancer.

Concerning this clonotype: The junction and the germline gene differ at one end; a read error may be behind it. The V gene is TRBV24-1, the J gene TRBJ2-2, with D possibly TRBD2 on 5 matching bases. Per the germline V gene, CDR1 is KGHDR and CDR2 is SFDVKD. CDR3 size: 12 residues. The CDR3 loop reads CATSRRTGELFF. In DNA form, the CDR3 reads TGTGCCACCAGTCGGAGGACCGGGGAACTGTTTTTT.

This chain connects TRBV20-1 to TRBJ2-7; D uncertain. The CDR3 totals 13 residues. Germline values: CDR1 DFQATT, CDR2 SNEGSKA (reference sequence). With 0 bases removed from V and 10 bases from J, the gap between germline ends came to 16 bases. The chain's CDR3 is CSARDTSTPDQYF. In DNA, the CDR3 is TGCAGTGCTAGAGACACCAGCACCCCCGATCAGTACTTC.

This chain joins TRBV6-5 and TRBJ2-3; D uncertain. CDR3 length: 13 residues. Germline V gives CDR1 MNHEY, CDR2 SVGAGI. Between the trimmed V and J ends, which lost 4 bases and 4 bases, there was a span of 9 bases. Here the CDR3 reads CASSSPTPDTQYF. CDR3 nucleotide sequence: TGTGCCAGCAGTTCCCCGACTCCAGATACGCAGTATTTT.

The chain is built from TRBV11-3 and TRBJ2-3, with D possibly TRBD2 on 5 matching bases. The CDR3 extends over 14 amino acids. V lost 6 bases and J 11 bases, leaving 21 bases between the germline ends. CDR1 and CDR2 from the germline V gene are SGHNT and YENEEA. The CDR3 coding sequence is TGTGCCAGCAGTAGGGCGGGCCTCACAGATGTGCAGTATTTT. It translates to CASSRAGLTDVQYF.

Points on this clonotype: This could be a read error, since a much larger clone is one nucleotide away. The chain employs TRBV29-1 and TRBJ2-7; 7 positions match TRBD2. This CDR3 contains 17 residues. In germline, CDR1 is SQVTM, CDR2 ANQGSEA. J gave up 1 base and V 2 bases, and 14 bases lay outside the gene matches. DNA of the CDR3: TGCAGCGTTGAAACGGTTTCCGCTAGCGGTCTTTCCTACGAGCAGTACTTC. The encoded protein is CSVETVSASGLSYEQYF.

With respect to this clonotype: The CDR3 end shows no conserved phenylalanine or tryptophan, and so a read error is likely. CDR3 DNA sequence: TGCGTCAGCAGCTGGGGGACAGGGGCCTACGAGCAGTACCTC. It translates to CVSSWGTGAYEQYL. V usage is TRBV5-1 and J usage is TRBJ2-7; 10 bases agree with TRBD1. The CDR3 sequence is 14 residues long. Germline CDR1 reads SGHRS; CDR2 reads YFSETQ.

With respect to this clonotype: Possible read error: a much larger clone is one base away. The chain joins TRBV5-4 to TRBJ2-2; perhaps TRBD2 as D (5 bases). CDR1 and CDR2 (germline): SGHNT, YYREEE (reference sequence). The CDR3 extends over 14 amino acids. The chain's CDR3 is CAGSSPPAGGELFF. In DNA, the CDR3 is TGTGCCGGCAGCTCCCCGCCGGCGGGCGGGGAGCTGTTTTTT. Variable domain in full (rest from reference TRBV5-4 and TRBJ2-2): ETGVTQSPTHLIKTRGQQVTLRCSSQSGHNTVSWYQQALGQGPQFIFQYYREEENGRGNFPPRFSGLQFPNYSSELNVNALELDDSALYLCAGSSPPAGGELFFGEGSRLTVL.

As regards this clonotype: A much bigger clone sits one base away, suggesting this may be a read error. This chain connects TRBV20-1 to TRBJ1-6, with D unclear. Germline values: CDR1 DFQATT, CDR2 SNEGSKA (reference sequence). The CDR3 consists of 15 residues. CDR3 sequence (DNA): TGCAGTGCTAGTTCTTGGAGCTCCTATAAATCACCCCTCCACTTT. Its protein is CSASSWSSYKSPLHF.

J is TRBJ2-7 and V is TRBV30; D is undetermined. CDR1 GTSNPN and CDR2 SVGIG come from the germline V gene (reference sequence). The CDR3 is 12 residues long. Between the trimmed V and J ends, which lost 3 bases and 3 bases, there was a span of 9 bases. For the CDR3, the DNA is TGTGCCTGGAGGCAGGTTAGCTACGAGCAGTACTTC. Its translation is CAWRQVSYEQYF.